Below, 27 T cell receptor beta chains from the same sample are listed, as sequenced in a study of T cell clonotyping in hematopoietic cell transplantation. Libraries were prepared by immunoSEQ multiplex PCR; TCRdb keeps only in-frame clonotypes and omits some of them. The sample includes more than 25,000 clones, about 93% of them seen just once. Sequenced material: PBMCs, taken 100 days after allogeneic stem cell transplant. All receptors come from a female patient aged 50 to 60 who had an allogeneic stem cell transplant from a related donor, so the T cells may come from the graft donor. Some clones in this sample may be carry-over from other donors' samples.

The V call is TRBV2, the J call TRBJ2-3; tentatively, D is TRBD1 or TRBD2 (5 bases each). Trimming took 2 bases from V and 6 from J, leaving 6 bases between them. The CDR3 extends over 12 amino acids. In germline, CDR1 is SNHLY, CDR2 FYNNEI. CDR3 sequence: CASSEWGDTQYF. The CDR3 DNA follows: TGTGCCAGCAGTGAATGGGGGGATACGCAGTATTTT.

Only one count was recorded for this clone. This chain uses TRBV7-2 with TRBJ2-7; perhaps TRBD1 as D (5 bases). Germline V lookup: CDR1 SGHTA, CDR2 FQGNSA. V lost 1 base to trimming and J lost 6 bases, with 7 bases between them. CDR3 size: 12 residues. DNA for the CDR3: TGTGCCAGCAGCTTAGATAGGGGCGAGCAGTACTTC. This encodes CASSLDRGEQYF.

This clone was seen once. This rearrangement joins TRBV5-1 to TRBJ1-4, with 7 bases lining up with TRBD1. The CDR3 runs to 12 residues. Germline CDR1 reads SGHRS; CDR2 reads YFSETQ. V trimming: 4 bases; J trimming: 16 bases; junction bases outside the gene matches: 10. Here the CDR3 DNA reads TGCGCCAGCAGCGGAGGGGACAGCCGATGGTTTTTT. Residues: CASSGGDSRWFF. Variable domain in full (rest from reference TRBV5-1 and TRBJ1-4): KAGVTQTPRYLIKTRGQQVTLSCSPISGHRSVSWYQQTPGQGLQFLFEYFSETQRNKGNFPGRFSGRQFSNSRSEMNVSTLELGDSALYLCASSGGDSRWFFGSGTQLSVL.

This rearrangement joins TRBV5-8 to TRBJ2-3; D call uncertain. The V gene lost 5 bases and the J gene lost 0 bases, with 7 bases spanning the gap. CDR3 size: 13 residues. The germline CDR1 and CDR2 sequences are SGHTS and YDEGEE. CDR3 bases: TGTGCCAGCAGTCGCGGTAGCACAGATACGCAGTATTTT. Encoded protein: CASSRGSTDTQYF. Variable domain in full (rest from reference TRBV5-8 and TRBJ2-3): EAGVTQSPTHLIKTRGQQATLRCSPISGHTSVYWYQQALGLGLQFLLWYDEGEERNRGNFPPRFSGRQFPNYSSELNVNALELEDSALYLCASSRGSTDTQYFGPGTRLTVL.

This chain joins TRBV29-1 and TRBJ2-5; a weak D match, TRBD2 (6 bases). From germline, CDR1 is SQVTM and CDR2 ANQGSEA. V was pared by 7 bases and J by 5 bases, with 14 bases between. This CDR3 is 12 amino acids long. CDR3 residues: CSAGTLWETQYF. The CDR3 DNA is TGCAGCGCCGGGACTTTGTGGGAGACCCAGTACTTC.

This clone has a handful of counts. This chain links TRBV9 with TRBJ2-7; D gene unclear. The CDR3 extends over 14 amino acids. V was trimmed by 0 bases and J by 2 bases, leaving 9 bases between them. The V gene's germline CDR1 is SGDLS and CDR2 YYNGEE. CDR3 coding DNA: TGTGCCAGCAGCGTAGAGGCAGGACCCTACGAGCAGTACTTC. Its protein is CASSVEAGPYEQYF.

CDR3 DNA sequence: TGTGCCAGCAGTGGTCTGTCGGGAACTAGCAATCAGCCCCAGCATTTT. Protein sequence: CASSGLSGTSNQPQHF. V is TRBV2 and J is TRBJ1-5; D gene unclear. The V end lost 4 bases, the J end lost 0 bases, and 13 bases lay between the germline ends. Germline V gene lookup returns CDR1 SNHLY and CDR2 FYNNEI. This CDR3 is 16 amino acids long.

The CDR3 DNA reads as TGTGCCAGCAGCCTCCGGACAGGGCCCACAGATACGCAGTATTTT. Encoded protein: CASSLRTGPTDTQYF. The chain combines TRBV5-4 with TRBJ2-3; 8 bases match TRBD1. Germline trimming cut 4 bases from V and 2 bases from J; bases unmatched to any gene: 6. Germline V gives CDR1 SGHNT, CDR2 YYREEE (reference sequence). This CDR3 comprises 15 residues.

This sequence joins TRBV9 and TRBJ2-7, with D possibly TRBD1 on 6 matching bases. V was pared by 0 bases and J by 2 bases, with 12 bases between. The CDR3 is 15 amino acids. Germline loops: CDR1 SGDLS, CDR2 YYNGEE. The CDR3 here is CASSVGTEKAYEQYF. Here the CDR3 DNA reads TGTGCCAGCAGCGTAGGGACAGAAAAAGCCTACGAGCAGTACTTC.

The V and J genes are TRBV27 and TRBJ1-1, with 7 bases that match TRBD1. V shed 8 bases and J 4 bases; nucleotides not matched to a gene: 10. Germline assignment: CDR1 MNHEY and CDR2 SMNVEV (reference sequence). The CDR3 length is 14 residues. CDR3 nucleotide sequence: TGTGCCAGCGCCCGGAGGGAGGGGGCCACTGAAGCTTTCTTT. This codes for CASARREGATEAFF.

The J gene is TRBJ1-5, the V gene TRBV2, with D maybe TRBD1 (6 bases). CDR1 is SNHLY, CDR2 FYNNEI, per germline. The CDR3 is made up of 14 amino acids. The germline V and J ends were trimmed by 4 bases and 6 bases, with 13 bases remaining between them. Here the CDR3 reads CASSGGPRGQPQHF. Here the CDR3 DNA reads TGTGCCAGCAGTGGAGGGCCCAGGGGTCAGCCCCAGCATTTT.

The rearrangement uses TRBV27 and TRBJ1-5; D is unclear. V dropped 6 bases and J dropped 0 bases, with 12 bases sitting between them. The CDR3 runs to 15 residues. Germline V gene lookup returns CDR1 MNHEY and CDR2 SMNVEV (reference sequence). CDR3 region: CASRRSQDSNQPQHF. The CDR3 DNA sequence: TGTGCCAGCAGAAGGTCCCAGGATAGCAATCAGCCCCAGCATTTT.

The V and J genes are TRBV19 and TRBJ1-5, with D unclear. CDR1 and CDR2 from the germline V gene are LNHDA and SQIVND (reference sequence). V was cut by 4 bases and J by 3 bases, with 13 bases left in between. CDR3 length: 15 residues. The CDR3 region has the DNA TGTGCCAGTAGTAGTCATGAGAAGTACAATCAGCCCCAGCATTTT. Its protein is CASSSHEKYNQPQHF.

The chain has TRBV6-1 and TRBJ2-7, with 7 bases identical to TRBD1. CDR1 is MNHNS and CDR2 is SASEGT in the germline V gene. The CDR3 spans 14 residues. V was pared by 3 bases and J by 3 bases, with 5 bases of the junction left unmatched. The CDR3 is CASSELDRVYEQYF. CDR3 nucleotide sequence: TGTGCCAGCAGTGAGTTAGACAGGGTCTACGAGCAGTACTTC.

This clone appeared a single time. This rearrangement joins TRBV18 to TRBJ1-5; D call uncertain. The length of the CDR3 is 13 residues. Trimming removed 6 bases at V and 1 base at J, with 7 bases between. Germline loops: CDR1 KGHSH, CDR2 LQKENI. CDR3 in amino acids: CASSQESNQPQHF. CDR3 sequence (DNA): TGTGCCAGCTCCCAAGAGAGCAATCAGCCCCAGCATTTT.

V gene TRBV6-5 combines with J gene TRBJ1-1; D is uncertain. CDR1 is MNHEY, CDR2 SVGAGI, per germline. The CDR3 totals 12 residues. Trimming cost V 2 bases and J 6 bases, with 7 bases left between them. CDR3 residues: CASSYPGSEAFF. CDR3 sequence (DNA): TGTGCCAGCAGTTACCCTGGGTCTGAAGCTTTCTTT.

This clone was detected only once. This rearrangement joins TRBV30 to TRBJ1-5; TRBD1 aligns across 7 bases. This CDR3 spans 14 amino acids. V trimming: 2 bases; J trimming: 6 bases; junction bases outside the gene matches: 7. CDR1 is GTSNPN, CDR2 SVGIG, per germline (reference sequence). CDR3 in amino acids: CAWSTTGTRQPQHF. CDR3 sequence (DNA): TGTGCCTGGAGTACGACAGGGACTCGTCAGCCCCAGCATTTT. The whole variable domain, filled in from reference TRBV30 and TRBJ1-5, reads SQTIHQWPATLVQPVGSPLSLECTVEGTSNPNLYWYRQAAGRGLQLLFYSVGIGQISSEVPQNLSASRPQDRQFILSSKKLLLSDSGFYLCAWSTTGTRQPQHFGDGTRLSIL.

CDR3 in DNA: TGTGCCAGCAGCAGAGGGGGCGCCGAGGATACGCAGTATTTT. Protein product: CASSRGGAEDTQYF. This chain joins TRBV5-4 and TRBJ2-3, with TRBD1 matching over 7 bases. Germline CDR1 and CDR2: SGHNT and YYREEE (reference sequence). CDR3 length: 14 residues. Trimming at V came to 4 bases and at J to 6 bases, leaving 8 bases not matched to a gene. The full variable domain, rest sourced from reference TRBV5-4 and TRBJ2-3, is ETGVTQSPTHLIKTRGQQVTLRCSSQSGHNTVSWYQQALGQGPQFIFQYYREEENGRGNFPPRFSGLQFPNYSSELNVNALELDDSALYLCASSRGGAEDTQYFGPGTRLTVL.

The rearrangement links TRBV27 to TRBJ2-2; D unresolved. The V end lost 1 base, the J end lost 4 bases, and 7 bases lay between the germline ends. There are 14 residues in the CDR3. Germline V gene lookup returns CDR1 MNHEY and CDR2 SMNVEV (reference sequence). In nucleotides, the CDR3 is TGTGCCAGCAGTTTATTAGTTCCCACCGGGGAGCTGTTTTTT. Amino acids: CASSLLVPTGELFF.

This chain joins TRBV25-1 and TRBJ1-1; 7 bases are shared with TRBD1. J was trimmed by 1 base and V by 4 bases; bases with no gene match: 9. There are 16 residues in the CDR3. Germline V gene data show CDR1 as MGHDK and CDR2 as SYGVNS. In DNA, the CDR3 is TGTGCCAGCAGTGGAGGACCGCAGGGGGGGAACACTGAAGCTTTCTTT. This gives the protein CASSGGPQGGNTEAFF.

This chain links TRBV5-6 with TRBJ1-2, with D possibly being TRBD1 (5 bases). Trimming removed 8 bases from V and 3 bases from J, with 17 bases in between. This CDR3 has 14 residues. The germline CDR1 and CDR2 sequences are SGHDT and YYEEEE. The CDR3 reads CARGRGRPYYGYTF. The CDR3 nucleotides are TGTGCCAGGGGGAGGGGACGGCCTTACTATGGCTACACCTTC.

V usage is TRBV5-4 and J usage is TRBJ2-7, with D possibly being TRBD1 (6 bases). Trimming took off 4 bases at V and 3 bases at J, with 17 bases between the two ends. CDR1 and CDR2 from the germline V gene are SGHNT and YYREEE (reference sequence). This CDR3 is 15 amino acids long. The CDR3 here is CASSPFGGPYYEQYF. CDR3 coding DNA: TGTGCCAGCAGCCCCTTTGGGGGCCCCTACTACGAGCAGTACTTC.

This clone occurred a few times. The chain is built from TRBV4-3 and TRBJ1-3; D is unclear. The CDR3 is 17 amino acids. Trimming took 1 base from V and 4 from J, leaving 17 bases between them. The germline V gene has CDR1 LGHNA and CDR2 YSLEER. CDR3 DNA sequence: TGCGCCAGCAGCCAAGGCGTCCTAGGAGCGGGAGGAAACACCATATATTTT. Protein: CASSQGVLGAGGNTIYF.

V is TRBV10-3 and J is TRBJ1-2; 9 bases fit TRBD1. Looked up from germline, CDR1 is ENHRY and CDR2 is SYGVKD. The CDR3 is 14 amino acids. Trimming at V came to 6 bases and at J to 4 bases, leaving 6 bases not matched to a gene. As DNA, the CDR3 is TGTGCCATCAGATTACAGGGGGCAGGCTATGGCTACACCTTC. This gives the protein CAIRLQGAGYGYTF.

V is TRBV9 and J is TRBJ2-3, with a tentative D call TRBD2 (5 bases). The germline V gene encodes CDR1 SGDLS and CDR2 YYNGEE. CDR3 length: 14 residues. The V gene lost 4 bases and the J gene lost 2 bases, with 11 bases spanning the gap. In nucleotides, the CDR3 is TGTGCCAGCAGCTCGGAGGCCCACACAGATACGCAGTATTTT. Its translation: CASSSEAHTDTQYF.

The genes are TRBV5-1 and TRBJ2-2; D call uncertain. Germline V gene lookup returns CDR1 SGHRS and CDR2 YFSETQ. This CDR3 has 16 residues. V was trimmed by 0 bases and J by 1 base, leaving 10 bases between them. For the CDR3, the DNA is TGCGCCAGCAGCTTGGGAATCAGGCGGAACACCGGGGAGCTGTTTTTT. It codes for CASSLGIRRNTGELFF. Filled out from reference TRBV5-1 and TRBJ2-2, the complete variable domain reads KAGVTQTPRYLIKTRGQQVTLSCSPISGHRSVSWYQQTPGQGLQFLFEYFSETQRNKGNFPGRFSGRQFSNSRSEMNVSTLELGDSALYLCASSLGIRRNTGELFFGEGSRLTVL.

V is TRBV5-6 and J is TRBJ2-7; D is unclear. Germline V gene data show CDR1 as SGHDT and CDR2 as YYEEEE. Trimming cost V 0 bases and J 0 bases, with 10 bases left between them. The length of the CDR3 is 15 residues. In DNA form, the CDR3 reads TGTGCCAGCAGCTTGGTGGGCATGTACTCCTACGAGCAGTACTTC. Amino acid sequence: CASSLVGMYSYEQYF. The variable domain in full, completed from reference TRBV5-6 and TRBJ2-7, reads DAGVTQSPTHLIKTRGQQVTLRCSPKSGHDTVSWYQQALGQGPQFIFQYYEEEERQRGNFPDRFSGHQFPNYSSELNVNALLLGDSALYLCASSLVGMYSYEQYFGPGTRLTVT.